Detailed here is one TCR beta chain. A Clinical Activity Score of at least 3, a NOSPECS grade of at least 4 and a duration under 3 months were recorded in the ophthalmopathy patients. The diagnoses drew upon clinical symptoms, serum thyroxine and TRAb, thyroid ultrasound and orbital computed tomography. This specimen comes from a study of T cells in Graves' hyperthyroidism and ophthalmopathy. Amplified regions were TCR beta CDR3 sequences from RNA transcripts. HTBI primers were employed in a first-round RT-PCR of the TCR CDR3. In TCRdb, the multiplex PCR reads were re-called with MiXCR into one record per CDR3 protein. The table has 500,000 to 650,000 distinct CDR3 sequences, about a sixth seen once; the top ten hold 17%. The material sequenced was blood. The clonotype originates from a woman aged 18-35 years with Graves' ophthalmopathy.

DNA of the CDR3: TGCGCCAGCAGCCTTCGGGACATGGGACTATCGGGAGGGAAAGGTGAGCAGTTCTTC. Translation: CASSLRDMGLSGGKGEQFF. V and J are TRBV4-1 and TRBJ2-1; 8 bases map to TRBD2. The V gene's germline CDR1 is MGHRA and CDR2 YSYEKL. J gave up 9 bases and V 4 bases, and 23 bases lay outside the gene matches. The CDR3 runs to 19 residues.